One sample yielded the 3 T cell receptor beta chains listed below, sequenced in a study of human T cells and chemical hapten exposure. Stated time point: healthy volunteer bleed at 6 weeks. From whole blood left unfractionated, total RNA was extracted. One entry per CDR3 protein, called by TCRdb with MiXCR from the RACE reads. Of 65,000 to 80,000 distinct CDR3 sequences listed, 8.6% were seen once; the top ten hold over 1.5%. Sequencing input: whole blood. Source of these receptors: a male donor in good health. Some clones in this sample may be carry-over from other donors' samples.

V and J are TRBV27 and TRBJ2-4, with D possibly being TRBD1 or TRBD2 (5 bases each). Between the trimmed V and J ends, which lost 1 base and 2 bases, there was a span of 6 bases. The CDR3 totals 14 residues. The germline gives CDR1 MNHEY, CDR2 SMNVEV (reference sequence). In DNA, the CDR3 is TGTGCCAGCAGTTTATGGGGGACCAAAAACATTCAGTACTTC. It specifies CASSLWGTKNIQYF.

This clonotype was counted only a few times. The gene calls are TRBV12-3 or TRBV12-4 and TRBJ1-5; maybe TRBD1 (6 bases). This CDR3 is built from 16 residues. Between the trimmed V and J ends, which lost 1 base and 1 base, there was a span of 11 bases. CDR3 in DNA: TGTGCCAGCAGTTTAGGGGGGGGCATGAGCAATCAGCCCCAGCATTTT. Translation: CASSLGGGMSNQPQHF.

V and J are TRBV12-3 or TRBV12-4 and TRBJ2-3; unclear D gene. This CDR3 comprises 12 residues. V gave up 5 bases and J gave up 4 bases, with 7 bases separating them. CDR3 residues: CASSTLPDTQYF. The CDR3, as DNA: TGTGCCAGCAGTACACTACCAGATACGCAGTATTTT.